Presented here are 23 T cell receptor beta chains from one specimen sequenced in a study of metastatic and nonmetastatic thyroid tumors. Prior to thyroid surgery, none of the patients had received any treatment. TCRdb re-called clones from the PCR reads using MiXCR. The sample lists 30,000 to 45,000 clones; under 25% were seen once. Sequencing input: blood. The receptors originated from a female donor with papillary thyroid cancer or a benign thyroid nodule (not recorded which). Some clones in this sample may be carry-over from other donors' samples.

This clone has ten or more counts. The chain links TRBV20-1 to TRBJ2-5, with D possibly called TRBD1 or TRBD2 (7 bases each). V was cut by 5 bases and J by 1 base, with 20 bases left in between. The V gene's germline CDR1 is DFQATT and CDR2 SNEGSKA (reference sequence). This CDR3 contains 16 residues. The CDR3 spells CSASGGREGLQETQYF. The CDR3 coding sequence is TGCAGTGCTTCAGGGGGGAGGGAGGGCCTCCAAGAGACCCAGTACTTC.

This clone was detected ten times or more. A read error may account for a junction end that differs from germline. The identical CDR3 is also encoded by other nucleotide sequences in the sample. This chain connects TRBV24-1 to TRBJ2-3, with a possible D match to TRBD2 (5 bases). Germline loops: CDR1 KGHDR, CDR2 SFDVKD. The CDR3 runs to 16 residues. The CDR3 DNA follows: TGTGCCACCAGGGGTCGGAGCGGAGATAGCACGGATACGCAGTATTTT. It yields the protein CATRGRSGDSTDTQYF.

This clone was observed a few times. This may be a read error, as it is one base from a much larger clone. The rearrangement joins TRBV29-1 to TRBJ2-2; D may match TRBD1 or TRBD2 (5 bases each). Trimming shortened V by 1 base and J by 4 bases, and 7 bases separated the two germline ends. Germline V gives CDR1 SQVTM, CDR2 ANQGSEA. This CDR3 has 13 amino acids. CDR3 region: CSVEGGITGELFF. In nucleotides, the CDR3 is TGCAGCGTTGAAGGGGGGATCACCGGGGAGCTGTTTTTT.

V usage is TRBV28 and J usage is TRBJ1-6; D might be TRBD1 (5 bases). The CDR3 has 17 amino acids. CDR1 is MDHEN, CDR2 SYDVKM, per germline. The ends were cut back, 4 bases at V and 5 bases at J, with 18 bases in the middle. The CDR3 loop is CASSSTSQGFNNSPLHF. CDR3 nucleotides: TGTGCCAGCAGTTCCACCAGTCAGGGTTTCAATAATTCACCCCTCCACTTT.

Note on this clone: Relative to the germline gene, one junction end is altered; a read error may explain this. The same CDR3 is also encoded by other DNA sequences in this sample. Here the CDR3 DNA reads TGTGCCAGCAGCAGGGACTGGAACACCGAAGCTTTCTTT. Translated: CASSRDWNTEAFF. The V call is TRBV7-6, the J call TRBJ1-1, with a weak D call TRBD1 (5 bases). CDR1 is SGHVS and CDR2 is FNYEAQ in the germline V gene. CDR3 length equals 13 residues.

Remarks on this clone: One base away lies a much larger clone, so this may be a sequencing read error. The chain couples TRBV9 to TRBJ2-5; D is tentatively TRBD1 or TRBD2 (5 bases each). The CDR3 is 15 residues long. V was trimmed by 5 bases and J by 5 bases, leaving 19 bases between them. CDR1 SGDLS and CDR2 YYNGEE come from the germline V gene. DNA for the CDR3: TGTGCCAGCAGTCCCAGAGGGGAGCCCGCCGAGACCCAGTACTTC. It encodes CASSPRGEPAETQYF.

This clone was counted at least ten times. This chain uses TRBV30 with TRBJ2-5; TRBD2 agrees at 9 bases. Per germline, CDR1 GTSNPN and CDR2 SVGIG (reference sequence). V trimming: 7 bases; J trimming: 5 bases; junction bases outside the gene matches: 8. The CDR3 is made up of 13 amino acids. CDR3: CALTSGAQETQYF. CDR3 coding DNA: TGTGCCTTGACTAGCGGAGCCCAGGAGACCCAGTACTTC.

There are a few counts of this clone. The J gene is TRBJ2-7, the V gene TRBV6-1; D is possibly TRBD1 (6 bases). This CDR3 spans 14 amino acids. Germline values: CDR1 MNHNS, CDR2 SASEGT. V was pared by 6 bases and J by 2 bases, with 14 bases between. The CDR3 bases are TGTGCCAGCAGGGGGGTAGGGGGTGCCTACGAGCAGTACTTC. Translating it yields CASRGVGGAYEQYF.

In its sample, this clone was seen many times. V usage is TRBV6-1 and J usage is TRBJ1-1, with TRBD1 as a possible D gene (5 bases). The CDR3 covers 13 residues. The germline CDR1 and CDR2 sequences are MNHNS and SASEGT. Trimming pared 5 bases from V and 4 bases from J, leaving 11 bases between. The DNA of the CDR3 is TGTGCCAGCAGTTCTGCCGGGGGCACTGAAGCTTTCTTT. This gives the protein CASSSAGGTEAFF.

The gene calls are TRBV5-1 and TRBJ1-2; TRBD1 agrees at 10 bases. V shed 4 bases and J 5 bases; nucleotides not matched to a gene: 5. The length of the CDR3 is 14 residues. Germline values: CDR1 SGHRS, CDR2 YFSETQ. This CDR3 reads CASSQDRGTYGYTF. CDR3 nucleotides: TGCGCCAGCAGCCAGGACAGGGGGACGTATGGCTACACCTTC.

This clone appeared a single time. A much larger clone is a single base away; this may be a read error. Distinct nucleotide sequences in the sample also encode this CDR3. The chain couples TRBV7-9 to TRBJ2-5, with 7 bases lining up with TRBD1. The CDR3 runs to 13 residues. The V segment lost 3 bases and the J segment 8 bases; nucleotides outside the gene matches: 6. Germline V gene lookup returns CDR1 SEHNR and CDR2 FQNEAQ (reference sequence). The CDR3 spells CASSLGTVGTQYF. The CDR3 DNA follows: TGTGCCAGCAGCTTGGGGACAGTCGGTACCCAGTACTTC. Using reference TRBV7-9 and TRBJ2-5 for the parts outside the CDR3, the full variable domain is DTGVSQNPRHKITKRGQNVTFRCDPISEHNRLYWYRQTLGQGPEFLTYFQNEAQLEKSRLLSDRFSAERPKGSFSTLEIQRTEQGDSAMYLCASSLGTVGTQYFGPGTRLLVL.

This clone has more than one count but fewer than ten. At one of its ends the junction is not consistent with the germline gene, which may arise from a read error. CDR3 bases: TGTGCCAGCAGTTACTCCGTCAAGCAAGACACCCAGTACTTC. This translates into CASSYSVKQDTQYF. V gene TRBV6-5 combines with J gene TRBJ2-5; D remains ambiguous. In germline, CDR1 is MNHEY, CDR2 SVGAGI. The CDR3 loop spans 14 amino acids.

The chain recombines TRBV6-1 with TRBJ2-1; D is undetermined. Germline-derived CDR1 and CDR2 are MNHNS and SASEGT. V dropped 2 bases and J dropped 6 bases, with 5 bases sitting between them. The CDR3 length is 12 residues. The CDR3 sequence: CASSEPPNEQFF. In DNA form, the CDR3 reads TGTGCCAGCAGTGAACCCCCCAATGAGCAGTTCTTC.

This clone has a handful of counts. V gene TRBV6-2 or TRBV6-3 combines with J gene TRBJ2-7, with D perhaps TRBD1 (6 bases). Trimming shortened V by 0 bases and J by 4 bases, and 10 bases separated the two germline ends. The CDR3 has 14 amino acids. The germline gives CDR1 MNHEY, CDR2 SVGEGT. The CDR3 loop is CASSYSGDKYEQYF. The CDR3 DNA is TGTGCCAGCAGTTACTCTGGGGACAAATACGAGCAGTACTTC.

In this sample, this clone turned up a few times. The chain employs TRBV6-1 and TRBJ2-7, with 7 bases matching TRBD2. The germline V gene has CDR1 MNHNS and CDR2 SASEGT. The V and J ends lost 9 bases and 3 bases, in that order; junction bases with no gene match: 17. This CDR3 spans 16 amino acids. The CDR3 protein is CASTGTIGRNGYEQYF. The CDR3 DNA reads TGTGCCAGTACCGGGACTATCGGGAGGAATGGCTACGAGCAGTACTTC.

With respect to this clone: Compared with germline, one end of the junction differs, possibly owing to a read error. V is TRBV6-1 and J is TRBJ2-2, with a possible D match to TRBD2 (5 bases). CDR3 length: 13 residues. Germline CDR1 and CDR2: MNHNS and SASEGT. DNA of the CDR3: TGTGCCAGCAGCAACAAGAACACCGGGGATCTGTTTTTT. This codes for CASSNKNTGDLFF.

This clone was counted ten times or more. The rearrangement links TRBV9 to TRBJ2-7; possibly TRBD1 for D (5 bases). CDR1 is SGDLS, CDR2 YYNGEE, per germline. V was shortened by 0 bases and J by 1 base, with 11 bases between the two germline ends. The CDR3 is 15 amino acids. CDR3 sequence reads: CASSVEGSGSYEQYF. The CDR3 nucleotides are TGTGCCAGCAGCGTAGAGGGTTCAGGGTCCTACGAGCAGTACTTC.

Comments on this clone: The germline gene is not matched at one end of the junction; a read error may be the cause. V is TRBV11-3 and J is TRBJ2-2, with D possibly TRBD1 on 6 matching bases. Per the germline V gene, CDR1 is SGHNT and CDR2 is YENEEA. This CDR3 comprises 16 residues. CDR3 in DNA: TGTGCCAGCAGCACACCTCGGACAGCCCGTGCCGGCGAGCTGTTTTTT. It is translated as CASSTPRTARAGELFF.

Turning to this clone: It may be a read error: a sequence one base away is much more abundant. Other DNA variants within this sample encode the same CDR3. This chain links TRBV28 with TRBJ2-5; D ambiguous. Germline V gives CDR1 MDHEN, CDR2 SYDVKM. V lost 10 bases to trimming and J lost 5 bases, with 11 bases between them. The CDR3 is made up of 11 amino acids. CDR3 region: CATGQRETQYF. The CDR3 nucleotides read TGTGCCACGGGTCAAAGGGAGACCCAGTACTTC.

This clone showed up many times. CDR3 DNA: TGTGCCAGCAGTTTTAGGCGGCCGGGACACCATCCCGGCTATGGCTACACCTTC. Its translation is CASSFRRPGHHPGYGYTF. The chain employs TRBV12-3 or TRBV12-4 and TRBJ1-2; weak D call: TRBD1 (6 bases). The V end lost 3 bases, the J end lost 4 bases, and 24 bases lay between the germline ends. The CDR3 has 18 amino acids.

In its sample, this clone was seen many times. The CDR3: CASSFYLTGEREAFF. CDR3 in DNA: TGTGCCAGCAGCTTTTATCTTACGGGGGAAAGGGAAGCTTTCTTT. The gene calls are TRBV7-9 and TRBJ1-1, with D perhaps TRBD1 (5 bases). This CDR3 is 15 amino acids long. Per germline, CDR1 SEHNR and CDR2 FQNEAQ (reference sequence). V lost 3 bases and J 8 bases, leaving 19 bases between the germline ends.

The chain joins TRBV7-9 to TRBJ2-1; 8 nucleotides align to TRBD2. J lost 8 bases, V lost 0 bases, and 3 bases had no gene match. Germline assignment: CDR1 SEHNR and CDR2 FQNEAQ (reference sequence). CDR3 length: 14 residues. The CDR3 spells CASSLADGGDEQFF. The CDR3 coding sequence is TGTGCCAGCAGCTTAGCAGACGGGGGGGATGAGCAGTTCTTC.

This clone was seen more than once but under ten times. The chain combines TRBV2 with TRBJ2-7; no clear D gene. The CDR3 consists of 13 residues. CDR1 and CDR2 (germline): SNHLY, FYNNEI. Trimming took 7 bases from V and 2 from J, leaving 12 bases between them. In nucleotides, the CDR3 is TGTGCCAGCAATGGACCTTCAACCTACGAGCAGTACTTC. It specifies CASNGPSTYEQYF.